This note documents a single TCR beta chain sequence. Its antigen remains unidentified. V lost 3 bases and J lost 6, with 15 bases in between. CDR3 size: 15 residues. Germline CDR1 is SGHNT and CDR2 is YYREEE (reference sequence). At the time of sampling, donors were nominally healthy, though unrecorded immune exposures were likely. The PCR employed 60 Vbeta primers together with 13 Jbeta primers. Data came from immunoSEQ multiplex PCR; TCRdb stores just in-frame clones and leaves some out. The table shows under 200,000 clones, with roughly four fifths occurring only once. The sample is drawn from a study of cytomegalovirus exposure and HLA in healthy donors. Whole-study findings and limits: Overall, some 160 TCR beta chains were annotated as cytomegalovirus-associated. Earlier analysis found most TCR beta V segments productive about 90% or about 30% of the time. The majority of TCR sequences were rare, yet some public TCRs appeared in many donors.

This sequence joins TRBV5-4 and TRBJ2-2; perhaps TRBD2 as D (6 bases). The receptor was derived from a woman younger than 35 in good health and CMV-seronegative. The sequencing sample was made of PBMCs. The CDR3 region is CASSSGGVGAGELFF. The CDR3 DNA sequence: TGTGCCAGCAGCTCTGGAGGGGTGGGCGCCGGGGAGCTGTTTTTT.